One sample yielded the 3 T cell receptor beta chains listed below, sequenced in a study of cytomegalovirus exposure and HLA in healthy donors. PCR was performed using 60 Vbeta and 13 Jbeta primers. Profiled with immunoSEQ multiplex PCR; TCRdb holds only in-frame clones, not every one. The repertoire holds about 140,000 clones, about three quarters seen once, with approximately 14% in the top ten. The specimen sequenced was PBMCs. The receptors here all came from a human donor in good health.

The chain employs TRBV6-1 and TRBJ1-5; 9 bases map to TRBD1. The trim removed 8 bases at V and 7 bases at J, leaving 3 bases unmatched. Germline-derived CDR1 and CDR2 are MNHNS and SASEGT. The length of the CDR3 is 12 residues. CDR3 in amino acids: CASGTGWQPQHF. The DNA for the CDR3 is TGTGCCAGCGGGACAGGGTGGCAGCCCCAGCATTTT.

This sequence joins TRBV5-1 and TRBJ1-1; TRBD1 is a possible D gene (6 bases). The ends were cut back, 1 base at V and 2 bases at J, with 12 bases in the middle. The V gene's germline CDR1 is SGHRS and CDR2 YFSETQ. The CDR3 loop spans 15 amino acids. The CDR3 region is CASSLRGFLNTEAFF. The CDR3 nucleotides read TGCGCCAGCAGCTTGAGGGGGTTTTTAAACACTGAAGCTTTCTTT. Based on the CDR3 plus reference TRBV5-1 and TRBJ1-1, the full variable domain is KAGVTQTPRYLIKTRGQQVTLSCSPISGHRSVSWYQQTPGQGLQFLFEYFSETQRNKGNFPGRFSGRQFSNSRSEMNVSTLELGDSALYLCASSLRGFLNTEAFFGQGTRLTVV.

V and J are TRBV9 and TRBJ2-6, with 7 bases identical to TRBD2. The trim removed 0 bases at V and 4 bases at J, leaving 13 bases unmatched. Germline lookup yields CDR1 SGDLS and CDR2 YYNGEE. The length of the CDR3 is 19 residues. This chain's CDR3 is CASSVDKGSGNRGANVLTF. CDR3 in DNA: TGTGCCAGCAGCGTAGATAAAGGGAGCGGGAATAGAGGGGCCAACGTCCTGACTTTC.